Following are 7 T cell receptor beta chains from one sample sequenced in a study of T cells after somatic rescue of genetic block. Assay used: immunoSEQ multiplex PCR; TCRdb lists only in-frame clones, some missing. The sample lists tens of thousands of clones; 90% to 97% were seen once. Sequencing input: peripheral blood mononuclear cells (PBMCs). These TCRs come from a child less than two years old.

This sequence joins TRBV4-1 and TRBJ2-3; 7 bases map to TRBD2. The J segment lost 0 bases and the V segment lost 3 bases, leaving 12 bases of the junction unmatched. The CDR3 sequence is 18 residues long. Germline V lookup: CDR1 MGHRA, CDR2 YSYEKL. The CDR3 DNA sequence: TGCGCCAGCAGCCAGGCCCATAAGGGACTAACTAGCACAGATACGCAGTATTTT. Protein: CASSQAHKGLTSTDTQYF.

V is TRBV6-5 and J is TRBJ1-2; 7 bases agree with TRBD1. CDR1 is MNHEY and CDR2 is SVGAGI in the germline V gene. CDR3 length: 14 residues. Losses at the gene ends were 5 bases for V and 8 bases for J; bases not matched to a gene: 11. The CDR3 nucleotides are TGTGCCAGCAGTGAACAGGCAGGGGGTGACGGCTACACCTTC. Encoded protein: CASSEQAGGDGYTF.

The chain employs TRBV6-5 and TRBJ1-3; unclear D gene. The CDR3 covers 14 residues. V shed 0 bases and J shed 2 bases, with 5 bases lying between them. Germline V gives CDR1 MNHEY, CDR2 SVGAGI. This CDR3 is CASSYSVAGNTIYF. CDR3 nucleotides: TGTGCCAGCAGTTACTCTGTGGCTGGAAACACCATATATTTT.

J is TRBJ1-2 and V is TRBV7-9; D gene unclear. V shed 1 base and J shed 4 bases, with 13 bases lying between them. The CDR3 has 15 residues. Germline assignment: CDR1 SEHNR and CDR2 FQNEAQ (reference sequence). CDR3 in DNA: TGTGCCAGCAGCTTAGTTGAGGACGGCTTCTATGGCTACACCTTC. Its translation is CASSLVEDGFYGYTF.

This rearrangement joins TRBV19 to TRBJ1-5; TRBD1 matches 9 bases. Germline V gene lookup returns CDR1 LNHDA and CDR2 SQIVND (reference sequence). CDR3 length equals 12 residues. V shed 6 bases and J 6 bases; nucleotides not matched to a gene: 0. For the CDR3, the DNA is TGTGCCAGTAGGGACAGGGGTCAGCCCCAGCATTTT. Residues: CASRDRGQPQHF.

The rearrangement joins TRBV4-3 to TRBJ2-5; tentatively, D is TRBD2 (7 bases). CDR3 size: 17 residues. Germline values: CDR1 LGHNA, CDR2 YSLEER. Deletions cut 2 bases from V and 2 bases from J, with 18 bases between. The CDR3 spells CASSQRHVGGLQETQYF. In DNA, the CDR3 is TGCGCCAGCAGCCAACGTCATGTGGGGGGGCTTCAAGAGACCCAGTACTTC.

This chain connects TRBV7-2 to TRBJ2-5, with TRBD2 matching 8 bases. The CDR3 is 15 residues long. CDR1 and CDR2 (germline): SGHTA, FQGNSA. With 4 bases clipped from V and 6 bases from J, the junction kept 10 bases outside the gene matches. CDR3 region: CASSSSLAGPKTQYF. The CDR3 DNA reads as TGTGCCAGCAGCTCTTCTCTAGCGGGTCCGAAGACCCAGTACTTC.